This passage covers 18 T cell receptor beta chains from one sample sequenced in a study of Ad26.COV2.S vaccination and SARS-CoV-2 variants. The method was immunoSEQ multiplex PCR; TCRdb's version includes in-frame clones alone and lacks a portion of them. The sample holds approximately 480,000 clones, around nine tenths seen once. The treatment here: around 19 received Ad26.COV2.S at low or high dose, single or two shots; about 5 received placebo; per-sample allocation not given. Day 63 after the first vaccine or placebo injection was the time point for sampling. The sample was peripheral blood, taken in a trial of Ad26.COV2.S vaccine versus placebo. The receptor set was obtained from a person aged 18-60 years who received the Ad26.COV2.S COVID-19 vaccine or a placebo.

The J gene is TRBJ2-7, the V gene TRBV5-1; 7 nucleotides agree with TRBD2. This CDR3 contains 17 residues. Germline loops: CDR1 SGHRS, CDR2 YFSETQ. The V and J ends lost 1 base and 1 base, in that order; junction bases with no gene match: 11. The CDR3 DNA follows: TGCGCCAGCAGCTTGAGGGGAAGGAGCGGGATTTCCTACGAGCAGTACTTC. It encodes CASSLRGRSGISYEQYF.

The chain is built from TRBV19 and TRBJ1-5; D may be TRBD1 (6 bases). The CDR3 contains 15 residues. The germline gives CDR1 LNHDA, CDR2 SQIVND (reference sequence). The V end lost 3 bases, the J end lost 0 bases, and 9 bases lay between the germline ends. The CDR3 reads CASSIGGASNQPQHF. CDR3 DNA: TGTGCCAGTAGTATCGGGGGGGCTAGCAATCAGCCCCAGCATTTT.

The chain links TRBV24-1 to TRBJ1-5, with D possibly matching TRBD1 (5 bases). The CDR3 contains 14 residues. From germline, CDR1 is KGHDR and CDR2 SFDVKD. Trimming took 2 bases from V and 6 from J, leaving 10 bases between them. The CDR3 region is CATSDSRVGQPQHF. The DNA of the CDR3 is TGTGCCACCAGTGATTCCAGGGTAGGTCAGCCCCAGCATTTT.

The CDR3 region has the DNA TGCAGCGTGGGCCTGGTGGGGTGGGAAGTCACCGGGGAGCTGTTTTTT. Residues: CSVGLVGWEVTGELFF. This rearrangement joins TRBV29-1 to TRBJ2-2; D is ambiguous. V was trimmed by 6 bases and J by 4 bases, leaving 21 bases between them. CDR3 length equals 16 residues. Germline lookup yields CDR1 SQVTM and CDR2 ANQGSEA.

V gene TRBV19 combines with J gene TRBJ1-1, with a possible D match to TRBD1 (5 bases). Trimming removed 10 bases from V and 5 bases from J, with 11 bases in between. Germline loops: CDR1 LNHDA, CDR2 SQIVND (reference sequence). The CDR3 covers 11 residues. CDR3 in amino acids: CATRVLTEAFF. The CDR3 DNA reads TGTGCCACCAGGGTGTTGACTGAAGCTTTCTTT. The variable domain in full, completed from reference TRBV19 and TRBJ1-1, reads DGGITQSPKYLFRKEGQNVTLSCEQNLNHDAMYWYRQDPGQGLRLIYYSQIVNDFQKGDIAEGYSVSREKKESFPLTVTSAQKNPTAFYLCATRVLTEAFFGQGTRLTVV.

On this clone: Other nucleotide sequences in the sample specify the same CDR3. The genes are TRBV28 and TRBJ1-1, with D unclear. The CDR3 runs 11 residues. The germline CDR1 and CDR2 sequences are MDHEN and SYDVKM. Trimming took off 3 bases at V and 4 bases at J, with 3 bases between the two ends. CDR3 nucleotides: TGTGCCAGCAGTTTGGGCACTGAAGCTTTCTTT. Translated, it gives CASSLGTEAFF.

The chain joins TRBV30 to TRBJ2-7, with 7 bases matching TRBD2. Per the germline V gene, CDR1 is GTSNPN and CDR2 is SVGIG (reference sequence). With 3 bases clipped from V and 0 bases from J, the junction kept 5 bases outside the gene matches. This CDR3 spans 14 amino acids. CDR3 in amino acids: CAWRVAGGSYEQYF. CDR3 bases: TGTGCCTGGAGGGTAGCGGGCGGCTCCTACGAGCAGTACTTC.

As for this clone: Other DNA variants within this sample encode the same CDR3. V and J are TRBV7-9 and TRBJ1-5; 7 bases are shared with TRBD1. Germline V CDR1 and CDR2: SEHNR, FQNEAQ (reference sequence). The CDR3 spans 15 residues. V gave up 5 bases and J gave up 6 bases; unmatched junction bases: 10. CDR3 loop: CASSPRGGGSQPQHF. DNA of the CDR3: TGTGCCAGCAGCCCCCGAGGGGGCGGGAGTCAGCCCCAGCATTTT.

V usage is TRBV19 and J usage is TRBJ2-4; 11 bases match TRBD2. V lost 6 bases and J lost 1; bases outside the gene matches: 20. Germline values: CDR1 LNHDA, CDR2 SQIVND (reference sequence). The CDR3 runs to 21 residues. The CDR3: CASSYHKIAGGPIAAKNIQYF. CDR3 in DNA: TGTGCCAGTAGCTATCACAAAATAGCGGGAGGGCCTATAGCGGCCAAAAACATTCAGTACTTC.

The chain employs TRBV5-1 and TRBJ1-1; D gene uncertain. The germline CDR1 and CDR2 sequences are SGHRS and YFSETQ. The CDR3 consists of 15 residues. Trimming pared 5 bases from V and 0 bases from J, leaving 14 bases between. The CDR3 DNA sequence: TGCGCCAGCAGTAGACACACGCTATTGAACACTGAAGCTTTCTTT. This gives the protein CASSRHTLLNTEAFF.

The DNA of the CDR3 is TGTGCCAGCAGGGGGGCCAGGGCCTACTACGAGCAGTACTTC. Its protein is CASRGARAYYEQYF. The chain carries TRBV6-5 and TRBJ2-7, with D possibly being TRBD1 (6 bases). Germline assignment: CDR1 MNHEY and CDR2 SVGAGI. The CDR3 is 14 residues long. Trimming took off 6 bases at V and 3 bases at J, with 15 bases between the two ends.

This rearrangement joins TRBV6-6 to TRBJ1-1; possibly TRBD1 for D (5 bases). With 4 bases removed from V and 5 bases from J, the gap between germline ends came to 14 bases. Germline loops: CDR1 MNHNY, CDR2 SVGAGI (reference sequence). There are 14 residues in the CDR3. CDR3 sequence (DNA): TGTGCCAGCAGTTCCGGGGACGGTACAACTGAAGCTTTCTTT. Translated, it gives CASSSGDGTTEAFF.

This chain uses TRBV4-3 with TRBJ2-7, with 12 bases that match TRBD2. The junction had 5 bases not matched to a gene; V was cut back by 0 bases and J by 5 bases. Germline values: CDR1 LGHNA, CDR2 YSLEER. CDR3 size: 16 residues. The CDR3 coding sequence is TGCGCCAGCAGCCAAGAGGAGACTAGCGGGAGCGACGAGCAGTACTTC. Translating gives CASSQEETSGSDEQYF.

The gene calls are TRBV18 and TRBJ2-7; no reliable D call. The CDR3 length is 13 residues. Between the trimmed V and J ends, which lost 4 bases and 5 bases, there was a span of 12 bases. CDR1 is KGHSH and CDR2 is LQKENI in the germline V gene. As DNA, the CDR3 is TGTGCCAGCTCACTCACTGCACCGAACGAGCAGTACTTC. Encoded protein: CASSLTAPNEQYF.

This clone was found a few times. V and J are TRBV19 and TRBJ2-2, with D possibly matching TRBD1 (6 bases). V lost 6 bases, J lost 7 bases, and 15 bases lay in between. Germline CDR1 and CDR2: LNHDA and SQIVND (reference sequence). This CDR3 is built from 14 residues. This chain's CDR3 is CASSETGGYGELFF. The DNA for the CDR3 is TGTGCCAGTAGCGAGACAGGAGGTTACGGGGAGCTGTTTTTT.

Regarding this clone: Other DNA sequences of this sample code for an identical CDR3. This chain connects TRBV28 to TRBJ2-7; 10 nucleotides align to TRBD1. J was trimmed by 4 bases and V by 2 bases; bases with no gene match: 2. Germline lookup yields CDR1 MDHEN and CDR2 SYDVKM. There are 14 residues in the CDR3. CDR3 protein: CASSLPGQGYEQYF. CDR3 DNA sequence: TGTGCCAGCAGTTTACCGGGACAGGGGTACGAGCAGTACTTC.

The chain has TRBV19 and TRBJ1-6, with 8 bases matching TRBD1. CDR1 is LNHDA and CDR2 is SQIVND in the germline V gene (reference sequence). The CDR3 runs to 16 residues. With 4 bases clipped from V and 3 bases from J, the junction kept 5 bases outside the gene matches. The CDR3 loop is CASSTGQGGYNSPLHF. In DNA, the CDR3 is TGTGCCAGTAGTACCGGACAGGGTGGCTATAATTCACCCCTCCACTTT.

The chain joins TRBV15 to TRBJ2-7; D perhaps matches TRBD1 (5 bases). Trimming cost V 5 bases and J 3 bases, with 11 bases left between them. This CDR3 has 13 residues. Germline loops: CDR1 LNHNV, CDR2 YYDKDF (reference sequence). CDR3 nucleotides: TGTGCCACCAGCGCCGGCAGGGACTACGAGCAGTACTTC. It encodes CATSAGRDYEQYF.